This T cell receptor beta chain came from a study of blood T cell repertoires in COVID-19. About the study: Italy, Spain and the United States were the sources of the convalescent and acute COVID-19 samples. Sample material is recorded as cDNA or gDNA derived from T cells, B-cell-depleted T cells, or PBMCs.

Losses at the gene ends were 0 bases for V and 4 bases for J; bases not matched to a gene: 7. Germline V lookup: CDR1 ENHRY, CDR2 SYGVKD. CDR3 length: 19 amino acids. Per the authors' pipeline: Reference gene primers were amplified, and this amplification served to estimate nucleated cell counts. Only in-frame clones appear in the TCRdb table, and some are missing; sequencing was by immunoSEQ multiplex PCR. That table supplies the V and J calls and clone size; D and trimming were determined from the DNA. The sample yields 200,000 to 250,000 clones, approximately 84% seen once. This TCR came from a man in his forties or fifties with acute or convalescent COVID-19. V usage is TRBV10-3 and J usage is TRBJ2-1; 15 nucleotides line up with TRBD2. The sequenced sample consisted of peripheral blood. CDR3 DNA sequence: TGTGCCATCAGTGAGTCCGCCCCCGGACTAGCGGGGGGGTACAATGAGCAGTTCTTC. It translates to CAISESAPGLAGGYNEQFF.